Following are 10 T cell receptor beta chains from one sample sequenced in a study of cytomegalovirus exposure and HLA in healthy donors listed by TCRdb under 2017. Library creation used the immunoSEQ multiplex PCR assay. TCRdb retrieved this table from immuneACCESS and kept in-frame rearrangements only. Not all clones are present; in checked studies, unresolved V genes account for under half, and no reason is known for the remainder. The sample contains about 66,000 clones, approximately 96% of them found a single time. Of the sample, 0.85% to 1% falls within the top ten clones. The sequencing input was PBMCs. These receptors all come from a man aged 18 to 35 in good health and CMV-seronegative.

J is TRBJ1-1 and V is TRBV5-1; 8 bases align to TRBD1. CDR1 is SGHRS, CDR2 YFSETQ, per germline. The CDR3 spans 14 residues. With V trimmed by 4 bases and J by 4 bases, 6 bases remained unmatched. As DNA, the CDR3 is TGCGCCAGCAGCGCGGACAGGGTCGGCACTGAAGCTTTCTTT. This codes for CASSADRVGTEAFF.

The CDR3 coding sequence is TGTGCCAGCAGCTGGACACGGGGGGACACTGAAGCTTTCTTT. Its protein product is CASSWTRGDTEAFF. V and J are TRBV27 and TRBJ1-1; tentative D call: TRBD1 (5 bases). V was clipped by 6 bases and J by 3 bases, with 14 bases between them. CDR1 is MNHEY and CDR2 is SMNVEV in the germline V gene (reference sequence). The CDR3 runs 14 residues.

This rearrangement joins TRBV4-1 to TRBJ2-2; 8 bases agree with TRBD2. Unmatched junction bases numbered 7, after V lost 3 bases and J lost 7 bases. Germline V gives CDR1 MGHRA, CDR2 YSYEKL. The CDR3 totals 15 residues. CDR3 DNA sequence: TGCGCCAGCAGCCACCTCGGGAGGGCGGTCGGGGAGCTGTTTTTT. Translated: CASSHLGRAVGELFF.

The chain carries TRBV6-7 and TRBJ1-1; the D gene is possibly TRBD1 (6 bases). TRBV6-7 is treated as an ORF (open reading frame) with a function not yet certain. V lost 5 bases to trimming and J lost 1 base, with 11 bases between them. This CDR3 is 14 amino acids long. Here the CDR3 DNA reads TGTGCCAGCAGTCACAGGGACAAGAACACTGAAGCTTTCTTT. As protein: CASSHRDKNTEAFF.

This clone came up once. V usage is TRBV15 and J usage is TRBJ2-5, with 10 bases fitting TRBD1. The J call may be faulty, since TRBJ2-7 better matches the DNA end. The CDR3 length is 18 residues. Germline V CDR1 and CDR2: LNHNV, YYDKDF (reference sequence). CDR3 coding DNA: TGTGCCACCAGCAGAGAGGGACAGGGGCGCACTATTCCCTACGAGCAGTACTTC. It yields the protein CATSREGQGRTIPYEQYF.

This chain joins TRBV27 and TRBJ1-4, with D uncertain. The CDR3 is 15 residues long. Germline V lookup: CDR1 MNHEY, CDR2 SMNVEV (reference sequence). V lost 4 bases to trimming and J lost 4 bases, with 13 bases between them. CDR3 DNA: TGTGCCAGCAGTTCCCGAGGGCCTATTAATGAAAAACTGTTTTTT. It is translated as CASSSRGPINEKLFF.

The V and J genes are TRBV30 and TRBJ2-3, with D unclear. The V end was cut by 0 bases, the J end by 7 bases, with 11 bases between. Germline CDR1 and CDR2: GTSNPN and SVGIG (reference sequence). The CDR3 consists of 13 residues. This CDR3 reads CAWSVSGHYTQYF. In DNA, the CDR3 is TGTGCCTGGAGTGTAAGTGGGCATTATACGCAGTATTTT. The entire variable domain, with the rest obtained from reference TRBV30 and TRBJ2-3, is as follows: SQTIHQWPATLVQPVGSPLSLECTVEGTSNPNLYWYRQAAGRGLQLLFYSVGIGQISSEVPQNLSASRPQDRQFILSSKKLLLSDSGFYLCAWSVSGHYTQYFGPGTRLTVL.

The chain joins TRBV4-2 to TRBJ2-4, with TRBD1 as a possible D gene (6 bases). Germline-derived CDR1 and CDR2 are LGHNA and YNFKEQ. The CDR3 spans 15 residues. The V end was cut by 5 bases, the J end by 0 bases, with 11 bases between. This CDR3 reads CASSVETGAKNIQYF. The CDR3 bases are TGTGCCAGCAGCGTGGAGACAGGAGCCAAAAACATTCAGTACTTC.

V usage is TRBV27 and J usage is TRBJ2-1; 8 bases match TRBD2. CDR3 length: 16 amino acids. Germline CDR1 is MNHEY and CDR2 is SMNVEV (reference sequence). V lost 5 bases, J lost 6 bases, and 12 bases stayed unmatched. CDR3 sequence (DNA): TGTGCCAGCAGTAGGACCGGTTCGGGGGGGAGCAATGAGCAGTTCTTC. Its translation is CASSRTGSGGSNEQFF.

The chain carries TRBV28 and TRBJ2-5, with a weak D call TRBD1 (6 bases). V was trimmed by 6 bases and J by 5 bases, leaving 28 bases between them. The CDR3 spans 18 residues. The germline V gene encodes CDR1 MDHEN and CDR2 SYDVKM. This chain's CDR3 is CASRLSHLGQGLEETQYF. The CDR3 nucleotides read TGTGCCAGCAGGTTAAGCCACTTGGGGCAGGGGTTAGAGGAGACCCAGTACTTC.